What follows is one T cell receptor (beta chain) and its context. Its antigen remains unidentified. The entry originates in a study of cytomegalovirus exposure and HLA in healthy donors. Turning to the study itself: Among the roughly 400 genotyped donors, around 81% were placed in the Caucasian-associated ancestry cluster. Whole-study results and caveats: An analysis was carried out at a later point. It showed that HLA-associated TCR beta chains were more clonally expanded than equally common non-associated chains. Exclusion applied to some V segments, including TRBV6-2 and TRBV6-3, as they were indistinguishable. Earlier analysis looked at TCR beta V segments, and most were productive about 90% or about 30% of the time.

In the PCR, 60 Vbeta and 13 Jbeta primers were used. Assay: immunoSEQ multiplex PCR; the TCRdb copy retains only in-frame clones and omits some. The sample has 150,000 to 200,000 clones; 75% to 85% are singletons. This CDR3 region has 17 residues. The germline V gene encodes CDR1 SGHAT and CDR2 FQNNGV. Trimming took off 2 bases at V and 0 bases at J, with 11 bases between the two ends. The receptor comes from a male donor in good health and CMV-seropositive. The rearrangement links TRBV11-2 to TRBJ2-6; D possibly corresponds to TRBD2 (6 bases). The sample comprised PBMCs. This CDR3 reads CASSLPGLISGANVLTF. The CDR3 DNA follows: TGTGCCAGCAGCTTACCGGGACTCATCTCTGGGGCCAACGTCCTGACTTTC. The entire variable domain, with the rest obtained from reference TRBV11-2 and TRBJ2-6, is as follows: EAGVAQSPRYKIIEKRQSVAFWCNPISGHATLYWYQQILGQGPKLLIQFQNNGVVDDSQLPKDRFSAERLKGVDSTLKIQPAKLEDSAVYLCASSLPGLISGANVLTFGAGSRLTVL.